This entry features one T cell receptor (beta chain) sequence. Its matching antigen is unknown. This specimen belongs to a study of OX40 agonist ivuxolimab in advanced cancers. About the research overall: At roughly 80% male, the cohort had a mean age of 60 years, ranging from about 20 to 79. General study results and limits: CD8+ T cells averaged more expanded clones than CD4+.

Assay used: immunoSEQ multiplex PCR; TCRdb lists only in-frame clones, some missing. The sample includes 65,000 to 70,000 clones, 77% seen only once; the top ten take about 1.6%. Germline loops: CDR1 PRHDT, CDR2 FYEKMQ (reference sequence). V shed 0 bases and J shed 4 bases, with 11 bases lying between them. The CDR3 consists of 15 residues. This sequence originates from an adult with an advanced solid tumor such as melanoma, head and neck, liver or kidney cancer. J is TRBJ2-3 and V is TRBV13; the D is unclear. Here the sequenced sample was CD4+ or CD8+ T cells sorted from blood, taken in a trial of the OX40 agonist ivuxolimab. The CDR3 DNA sequence: TGTGCCAGCAGCTTAGGGACGCCTGGGGCAGATACGCAGTATTTT. It translates to CASSLGTPGADTQYF.